The rows below give T cell receptor beta chains drawn from one sample of a study of T cell responses to AZD1222 COVID-19 vaccine. Measured with immunoSEQ multiplex PCR; TCRdb has only the in-frame clones, and not every one. The repertoire holds tens of thousands of clones, roughly 90% seen once, with roughly an eighth in the top ten. The sample in question was peripheral blood, obtained 28 days after the second AZD1222 dose. The receptors shown here come from an adult who received the AZD1222 COVID-19 vaccine. CDR3s include the opening cysteine and the closing phenylalanine or tryptophan. D genes are given only for firm matches. Clone size appears in some rows only: once, few, many, or a class for an expanded clone.

V	J	size	D	CDR3	DNA
TRBV15	TRBJ1-1	NA	NA	CATSRGRVPGIWATEAFF	TGTGCCACCAGCAGAGGGAGGGTCCCGGGGATTTGGGCGACTGAAGCTTTCTTT
TRBV6-5	TRBJ2-7	NA	NA	CASTEALRRYEQYF	TGTGCCAGCACCGAGGCTCTGAGACGGTACGAGCAGTACTTC
TRBV10-1	TRBJ1-2	once	TRBD1	CASSESPRDRVITWFGGYTF	TGCGCCAGCAGTGAGTCCCCCCGTGACAGGGTAATTACCTGGTTCGGAGGCTACACCTTC
TRBV4-1	TRBJ2-3	NA	TRBD1	CASSQEADRGPIPTDTQYF	TGCGCCAGCAGCCAAGAGGCGGACAGGGGACCTATCCCCACAGATACGCAGTATTTT
TRBV5-1	TRBJ2-1	NA	NA	CASSLARTAYNEQFF	TGCGCCAGCAGCTTGGCACGGACCGCCTACAATGAGCAGTTCTTC
TRBV19	TRBJ1-2	NA	NA	CASRIEEHYGYTF	TGTGCCAGTAGGATAGAGGAACACTATGGCTACACCTTC
TRBV3-1/TRBV3-2	TRBJ1-1	NA	NA	CASSQHRELVTEAFF	TGTGCCAGCAGCCAACACAGGGAGCTTGTCACTGAAGCTTTCTTT
TRBV11-2	TRBJ2-1	NA	NA	CASNPIWAGGLNEQFF	TGTGCCAGCAACCCGATATGGGCGGGCGGACTAAATGAGCAGTTCTTC
TRBV27	TRBJ2-1	once	NA	CASTSNLDYNEQFF	TGTGCCAGCACTTCCAATCTAGATTACAATGAGCAGTTCTTC
TRBV7-2	TRBJ1-5	NA	NA	CASSLLGQPQHF	TGTGCCAGCAGCTTATTGGGGCAGCCCCAGCATTTT
TRBV19	TRBJ2-1	NA	NA	CASSTFGESSYNEQFF	TGTGCCAGTAGTACGTTCGGTGAAAGCTCCTACAATGAGCAGTTCTTC
TRBV7-9	TRBJ2-3	NA	NA	CASSLAPDTQYF	TGTGCCAGCAGCTTAGCGCCAGATACGCAGTATTTT
TRBV10-3	TRBJ1-2	NA	NA	CAISEGSYGYTF	TGTGCCATCAGTGAGGGGAGCTATGGCTACACCTTC
TRBV7-6	TRBJ2-3	once	NA	CASSLVPDTQYF	TGTGCCAGCAGCTTAGTCCCAGATACGCAGTATTTT
TRBV28	TRBJ2-7	once	NA	CASSFGVSYEQYF	TGTGCCAGCAGTTTCGGCGTCTCCTACGAGCAGTACTTC
TRBV6-5	TRBJ1-5	NA	NA	CASSGTPDQPQHF	TGTGCCAGCAGCGGGACACCTGATCAGCCCCAGCATTTT
TRBV5-1	TRBJ1-6	NA	NA	CASSPGRTWENSPLHF	TGCGCCAGCAGCCCGGGACGGACATGGGAAAATTCACCCCTCCACTTT
TRBV12-3/TRBV12-4	TRBJ2-7	NA	NA	CASSLQGSYEQYF	TGTGCCAGCAGTTTGCAGGGCTCCTACGAGCAGTACTTC
TRBV4-1	TRBJ1-5	NA	TRBD1	CASSQDDRGQPQHF	TGCGCCAGCAGCCAGGATGACAGGGGTCAGCCCCAGCATTTT
TRBV19	TRBJ1-2	NA	TRBD1	CASSVRYRGQDGYTF	TGTGCCAGTAGTGTCCGATACAGGGGGCAGGATGGCTACACCTTC
TRBV6-5	TRBJ1-5	NA	NA	CASSRGVSNQPQHF	TGTGCCAGCTCGAGGGGGGTTAGCAATCAGCCCCAGCATTTT
TRBV28	TRBJ2-7	few	NA	CASGAGSYEQYF	TGTGCCAGCGGGGCGGGGTCCTACGAGCAGTACTTC
TRBV6-2/TRBV6-3	TRBJ2-7	NA	NA	CASSYSLAGLSYEQYF	TGTGCCAGCAGTTACTCGCTGGCGGGGCTCTCCTACGAGCAGTACTTC
TRBV7-2	TRBJ2-5	NA	NA	CASSLALPSETQYF	TGTGCCAGCAGCTTAGCACTCCCATCAGAGACCCAGTACTTC
TRBV5-6	TRBJ1-1	NA	NA	CASSPASEFRAFF	TGTGCCAGCAGCCCCGCCAGTGAATTTCGAGCTTTCTTT
TRBV7-2	TRBJ1-2	NA	NA	CASSYSQIYGYTF	TGTGCCAGCAGCTACTCCCAGATCTATGGCTACACCTTC
TRBV19	TRBJ1-5	NA	NA	CASTEAGGGSEPQHF	TGTGCCAGTACCGAGGCGGGCGGGGGGAGCGAGCCCCAGCATTTT
TRBV7-8	TRBJ1-1	NA	NA	CASRPTGNTEAFF	TGTGCCAGCAGACCAACAGGGAACACTGAAGCTTTCTTT
TRBV28	TRBJ1-1	NA	NA	CASSPLQAMNTEAFF	TGTGCCAGCAGCCCGTTGCAGGCCATGAACACTGAAGCTTTCTTT
TRBV5-1	TRBJ2-1	many	TRBD2	CASTLAGGYNEQFF	TGCGCCAGCACACTAGCGGGAGGGTACAATGAGCAGTTCTTC
TRBV3-1/TRBV3-2	TRBJ2-1	NA	NA	CASSQDLEGASRDDEQFF	TGTGCCAGCAGCCAAGATCTGGAGGGGGCTAGTAGGGACGATGAGCAGTTCTTC
TRBV6-5	TRBJ1-2	NA	NA	CASSYSEGDHYGYTF	TGTGCCAGCAGTTACTCTGAGGGGGATCACTATGGCTACACCTTC
TRBV6-5	TRBJ1-3	NA	TRBD1	CASSGTASGNTIYF	TGTGCCAGCAGCGGGACAGCCTCTGGAAACACCATATATTTT
TRBV6-5	TRBJ1-1	NA	NA	CASSYMQETEAFF	TGTGCCAGCAGTTACATGCAAGAGACTGAAGCTTTCTTT
TRBV28	TRBJ2-3	NA	NA	CASSLLQISTDTQYF	TGTGCCAGCAGTTTATTGCAGATTAGCACAGATACGCAGTATTTT
TRBV28	TRBJ1-6	NA	NA	CASSFGSKDSPLHF	TGTGCCAGCAGTTTCGGATCGAAGGATTCACCCCTCCACTTT
TRBV11-2	TRBJ2-7	NA	NA	CASSLVASSASREQYF	TGTGCCAGCAGCTTAGTGGCGTCTAGCGCCTCTCGCGAGCAGTACTTC
TRBV24-1	TRBJ1-3	NA	NA	CATSDLLTRSMAPGTSGNTIYF	TGTGCCACCAGTGATTTGCTCACCCGGAGTATGGCCCCAGGGACCTCTGGAAACACCATATATTTT
TRBV30	TRBJ2-3	NA	TRBD1	CAWRRQGADTQYF	TGTGCCTGGAGAAGACAGGGAGCAGATACGCAGTATTTT
TRBV7-7	TRBJ2-7	NA	NA	CASSRNPTGRNEQYF	TGTGCTAGCAGCCGAAACCCGACGGGGCGGAACGAGCAGTACTTC
TRBV5-1	TRBJ1-3	NA	TRBD1	CASSLGGQNSGNTIYF	TGCGCCAGCAGCTTGGGGGGACAGAACTCTGGAAACACCATATATTTT
TRBV15	TRBJ1-2	NA	NA	CATSRELIEGRNGYTF	TGTGCCACCAGCAGAGAACTGATTGAGGGAAGAAATGGCTACACCTTC
TRBV13	TRBJ1-6	NA	NA	CASSLGRGANSPLHF	TGTGCCAGCAGCTTAGGCCGGGGGGCGAATTCACCCCTCCACTTT
TRBV11-2	TRBJ1-4	few	NA	CASSPTGANEKLFF	TGTGCCAGCAGCCCGACTGGAGCTAATGAAAAACTGTTTTTT
TRBV19	TRBJ2-7	NA	NA	CASDWAREAYEQYF	TGTGCCAGTGATTGGGCTCGGGAAGCCTACGAGCAGTACTTC
TRBV11-3	TRBJ2-2	NA	NA	CASSRIREITQGGLFF	TGTGCCAGCAGCCGTATCCGGGAGATTACCCAGGGGGGACTGTTTTTT
TRBV5-6	TRBJ2-4	once	TRBD1	CASSIGTGSINIQYF	TGTGCCAGCAGCATAGGGACAGGGAGCATAAACATTCAGTACTTC
TRBV15	TRBJ1-4	NA	NA	CATSRRSGFSEKLFF	TGTGCCACCAGCAGGCGTTCGGGGTTCAGTGAAAAACTGTTTTTT
TRBV18	TRBJ1-3	NA	TRBD1	CASLTGETGNTIYF	TGTGCCAGCCTGACAGGGGAAACTGGAAACACCATATATTTT
TRBV3-1/TRBV3-2	TRBJ2-1	NA	NA	CASSQGNIEEQFF	TGTGCCAGCAGCCAAGGAAATATTGAAGAGCAGTTCTTC
TRBV20-1	TRBJ2-3	NA	TRBD2	CSASGASGTSTDTQYF	TGCAGTGCTAGTGGGGCTAGCGGGACCAGCACAGATACGCAGTATTTT
TRBV9	TRBJ2-3	NA	TRBD2	CASSAHGLAGADTQYF	TGTGCCAGCAGCGCCCATGGACTAGCGGGGGCAGATACGCAGTATTTT
TRBV6-5	TRBJ1-4	NA	NA	CASSRGGYDEKLFF	TGTGCCAGCAGCCGGGGAGGGTACGATGAAAAACTGTTTTTT
TRBV29-1	TRBJ2-7	NA	NA	CSGSGAGHEQYF	TGCAGCGGGTCTGGGGCTGGACACGAGCAGTACTTC
TRBV7-6	TRBJ1-1	NA	NA	CASSLGSNTEAFF	TGTGCCAGCAGCTTAGGGTCGAACACTGAAGCTTTCTTT
TRBV28	TRBJ1-5	NA	NA	CASRSPGRINQPQHF	TGTGCCAGCAGATCCCCAGGACGGATCAATCAGCCCCAGCATTTT
TRBV6-6	TRBJ2-1	NA	TRBD1	CASSSSRTGVVNEQFF	TGTGCCAGCAGTTCGTCCCGGACAGGGGTGGTAAATGAGCAGTTCTTC
TRBV20-1	TRBJ1-2	NA	TRBD1	CSASFPYFDRDNGYTF	TGCAGTGCTAGTTTCCCATATTTCGACAGGGATAATGGCTACACCTTC
TRBV7-2	TRBJ2-1	NA	TRBD2	CASSLRLAGTGEQFF	TGTGCCAGCAGCTTAAGGCTAGCGGGAACGGGGGAGCAGTTCTTC
TRBV27	TRBJ1-5	NA	NA	CASSLWDGNQPQHF	TGTGCCAGCAGTTTATGGGACGGCAATCAGCCCCAGCATTTT